This T cell receptor beta chain was sequenced during a study of cytomegalovirus exposure and HLA in healthy donors. Losses at the gene ends were 3 bases for V and 4 bases for J; bases not matched to a gene: 6. This CDR3 comprises 15 residues. Germline CDR1 reads MNHNS; CDR2 reads SASEGT. Overall study results and limits: It was in a later analysis that TCR association rates were seen to vary by HLA locus, highest for DRB1 and lowest for HLA-C. Later analysis found that TCR beta chains associated with HLA were more clonally expanded than other, equally common chains. Later genetic work tied a missense DCLRE1C variant to beta-chain V and J trimming. The study assumed roughly uniform donor sequencing depth for presence/absence analyses.

In the PCR, 60 Vbeta and 13 Jbeta primers were used. Profiled with immunoSEQ multiplex PCR; TCRdb holds only in-frame clones, not every one. Of 100,000 to 150,000 clones detected, roughly four fifths appear once; the ten largest clones hold 3.6%. Points on this clone: The antigen is undetermined.

Sample: PBMCs. The chain couples TRBV6-1 to TRBJ1-3; 7 bases are shared with TRBD1. The sequence derives from a woman aged 40 to 50 in good health and CMV-seropositive. DNA of the CDR3: TGTGCCAGCAGTGACACCCAGGGGGACGGAAACACCATATATTTT. It encodes CASSDTQGDGNTIYF.